This TCR beta chain was captured in a study of response to subunit inactivated influenza vaccine. Between the trimmed V and J ends, which lost 1 base and 5 bases, there was a span of 11 bases. This CDR3 is 14 amino acids long. The germline V gene encodes CDR1 SGHAT and CDR2 FQNNGV. One entry per CDR3 protein, called by TCRdb with MiXCR from the RT-PCR reads. The sample lists hundreds of thousands of distinct CDR3 sequences; around 10% were seen once. Another study also made use of these data, one on T cells expressing NK-cell markers. Per that paper: With UMIs, 5'RACE template switching was used to make TCR beta cDNA.

The rearrangement links TRBV11-2 to TRBJ2-5; TRBD1 is a possible D gene (5 bases). Sequenced material: PBMCs from blood, taken on the day of vaccination. The sequence came from a middle-aged man who received an inactivated influenza vaccine. CDR3 sequence reads: CASSLGTRLETQYF. In nucleotides, the CDR3 is TGTGCCAGCAGCTTAGGGACAAGACTGGAGACCCAGTACTTC.